This entry describes one T cell receptor beta chain. Measured with immunoSEQ multiplex PCR; TCRdb has only the in-frame clones, and not every one. The data contain roughly 99,000 clones, around nine tenths of them seen just once; the ten biggest clones take up 20% to 25%. The CDR3 is 13 residues long. The germline V gene encodes CDR1 SNHLY and CDR2 FYNNEI. V was pared by 9 bases and J by 2 bases, with 11 bases between. This record belongs to a study of T cell responses to AZD1222 COVID-19 vaccine. The sequence was collected from an adult in good health. This specimen was peripheral blood, taken on day 0 of AZD1222 vaccination. This chain connects TRBV2 to TRBJ1-3; D may be TRBD1 (6 bases). The CDR3 is CASTGFPGNTIYF. As DNA, the CDR3 is TGTGCCAGTACAGGGTTCCCTGGAAACACCATATATTTT.